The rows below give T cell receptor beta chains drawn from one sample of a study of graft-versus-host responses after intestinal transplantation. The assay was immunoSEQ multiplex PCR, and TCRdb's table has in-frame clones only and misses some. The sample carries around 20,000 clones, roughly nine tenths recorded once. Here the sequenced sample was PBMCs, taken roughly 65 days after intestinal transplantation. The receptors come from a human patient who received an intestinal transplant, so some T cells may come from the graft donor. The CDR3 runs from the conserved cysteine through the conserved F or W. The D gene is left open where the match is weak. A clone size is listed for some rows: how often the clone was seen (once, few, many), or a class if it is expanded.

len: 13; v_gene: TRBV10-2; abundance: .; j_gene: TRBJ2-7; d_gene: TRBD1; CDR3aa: CASKGQGADEQYF
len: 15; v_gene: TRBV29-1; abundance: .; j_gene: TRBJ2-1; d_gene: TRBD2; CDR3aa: CSVTGTSGGASEQFF
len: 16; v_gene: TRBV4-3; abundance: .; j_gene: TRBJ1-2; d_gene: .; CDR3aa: CASSQDSGYTNYGYTF
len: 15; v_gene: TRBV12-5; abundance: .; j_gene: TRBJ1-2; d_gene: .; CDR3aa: CASGFAGIPAYGYTF
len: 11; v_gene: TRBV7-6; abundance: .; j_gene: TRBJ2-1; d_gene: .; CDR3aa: CASSFLGEQFF
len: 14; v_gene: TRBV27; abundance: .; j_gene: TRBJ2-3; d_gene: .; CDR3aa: CASSPGLSTDTQYF
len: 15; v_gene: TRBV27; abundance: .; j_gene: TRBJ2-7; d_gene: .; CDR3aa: CASSLGTQGFYEQYF
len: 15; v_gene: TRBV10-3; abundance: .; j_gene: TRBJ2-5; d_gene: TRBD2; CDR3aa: CAISEKGLATETQYF
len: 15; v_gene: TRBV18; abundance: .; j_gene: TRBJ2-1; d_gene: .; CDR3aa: CASSPSREVGYEQFF
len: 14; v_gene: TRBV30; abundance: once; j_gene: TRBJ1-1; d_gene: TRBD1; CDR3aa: CAWSVGQSNTEAFF
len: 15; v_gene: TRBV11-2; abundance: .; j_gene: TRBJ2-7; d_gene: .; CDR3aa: CASSLSGSNSYEQYF
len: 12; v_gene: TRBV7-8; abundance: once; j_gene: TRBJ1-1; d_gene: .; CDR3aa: CASGGRVAEAFF
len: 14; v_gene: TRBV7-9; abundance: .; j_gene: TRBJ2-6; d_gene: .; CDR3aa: CASSLRSGANVLTF
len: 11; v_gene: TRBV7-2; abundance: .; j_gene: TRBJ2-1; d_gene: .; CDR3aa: CASSLGNEQFF
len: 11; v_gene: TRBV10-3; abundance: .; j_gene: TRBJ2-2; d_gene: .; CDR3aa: CATRGTGELFF
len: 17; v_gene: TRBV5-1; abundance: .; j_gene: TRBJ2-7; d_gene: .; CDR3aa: CASSLVWVRNSSYEQYF
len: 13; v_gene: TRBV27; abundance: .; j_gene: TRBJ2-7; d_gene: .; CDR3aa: CASSLQAAYEQYF
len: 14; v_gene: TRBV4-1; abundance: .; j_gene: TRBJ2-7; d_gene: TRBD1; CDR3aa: CASSLRQGGYEQYF
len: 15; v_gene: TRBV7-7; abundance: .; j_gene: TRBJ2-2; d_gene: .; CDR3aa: CASSLGRQNTGELFF
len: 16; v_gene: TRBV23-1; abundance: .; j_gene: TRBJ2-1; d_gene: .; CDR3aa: CASSRIGPEVYNEQFF
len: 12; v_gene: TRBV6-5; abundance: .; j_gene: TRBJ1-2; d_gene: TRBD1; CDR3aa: CASSNRGLPNTF
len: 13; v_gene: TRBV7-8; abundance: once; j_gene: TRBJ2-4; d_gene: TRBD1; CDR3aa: CASRRDSENIQYF
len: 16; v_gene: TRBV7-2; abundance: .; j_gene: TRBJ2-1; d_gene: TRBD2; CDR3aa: CASSLVGSGRYNEQFF
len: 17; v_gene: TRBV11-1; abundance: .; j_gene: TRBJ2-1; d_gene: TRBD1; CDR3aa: CASSRTPGQATYNEQFF
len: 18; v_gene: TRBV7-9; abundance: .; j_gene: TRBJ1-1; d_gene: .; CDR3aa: CASSLIWGVRFENTEAFF
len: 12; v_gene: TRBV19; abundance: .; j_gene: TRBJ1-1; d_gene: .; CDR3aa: CASSIGATEAFF
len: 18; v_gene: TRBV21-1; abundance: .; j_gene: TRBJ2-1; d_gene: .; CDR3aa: CASSKARDRGQIPNEQFF
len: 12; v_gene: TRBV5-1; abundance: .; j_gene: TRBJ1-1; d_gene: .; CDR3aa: CASTSWAGEAFF
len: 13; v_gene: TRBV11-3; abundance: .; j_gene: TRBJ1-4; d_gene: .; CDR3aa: CASSPTGIEKLFF
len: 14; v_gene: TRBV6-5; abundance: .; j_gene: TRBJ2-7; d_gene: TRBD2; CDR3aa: CASSERGASYEQYF
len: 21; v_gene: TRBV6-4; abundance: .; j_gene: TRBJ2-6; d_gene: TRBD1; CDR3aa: CASSDLRTRTGGAPGANVLTF
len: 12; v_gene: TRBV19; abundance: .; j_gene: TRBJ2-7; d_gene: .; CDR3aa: CASSMAGIEQYF
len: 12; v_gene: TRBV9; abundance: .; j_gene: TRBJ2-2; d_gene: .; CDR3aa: CASSSYTGELFF
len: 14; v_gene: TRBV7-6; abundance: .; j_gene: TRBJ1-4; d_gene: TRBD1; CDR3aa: CASSLQGAGEKLFF
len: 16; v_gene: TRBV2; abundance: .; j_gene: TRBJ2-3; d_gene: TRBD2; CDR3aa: CASSEPSGGITDTQYF
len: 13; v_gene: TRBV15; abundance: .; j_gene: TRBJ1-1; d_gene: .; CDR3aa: CAISQVENTEAFF
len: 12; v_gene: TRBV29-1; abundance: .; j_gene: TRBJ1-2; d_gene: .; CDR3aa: CSARTANYGYTF
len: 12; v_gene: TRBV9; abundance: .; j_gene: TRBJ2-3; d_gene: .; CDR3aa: CASTFRGDTQYF
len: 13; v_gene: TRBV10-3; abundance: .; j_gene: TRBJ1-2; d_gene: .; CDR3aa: CAIKGLQWAGYTF
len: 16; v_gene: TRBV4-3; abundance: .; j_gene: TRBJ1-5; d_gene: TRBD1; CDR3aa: CASSQDRSGGDQPQHF
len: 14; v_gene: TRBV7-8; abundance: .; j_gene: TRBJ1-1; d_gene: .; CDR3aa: CASSLQTETFEAFF